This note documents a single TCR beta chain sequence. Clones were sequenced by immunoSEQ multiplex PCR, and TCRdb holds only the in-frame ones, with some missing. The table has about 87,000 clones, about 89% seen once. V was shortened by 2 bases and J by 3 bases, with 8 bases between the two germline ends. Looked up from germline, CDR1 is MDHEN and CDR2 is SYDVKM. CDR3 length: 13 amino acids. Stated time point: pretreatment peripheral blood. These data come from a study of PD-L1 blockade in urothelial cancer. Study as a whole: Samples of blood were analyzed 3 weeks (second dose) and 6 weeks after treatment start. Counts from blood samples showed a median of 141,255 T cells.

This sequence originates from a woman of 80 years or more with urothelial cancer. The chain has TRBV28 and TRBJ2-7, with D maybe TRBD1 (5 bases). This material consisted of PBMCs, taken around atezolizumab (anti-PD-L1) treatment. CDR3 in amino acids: CASSLQGFYEQYF. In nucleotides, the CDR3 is TGTGCCAGCAGTTTACAGGGATTCTACGAGCAGTACTTC.